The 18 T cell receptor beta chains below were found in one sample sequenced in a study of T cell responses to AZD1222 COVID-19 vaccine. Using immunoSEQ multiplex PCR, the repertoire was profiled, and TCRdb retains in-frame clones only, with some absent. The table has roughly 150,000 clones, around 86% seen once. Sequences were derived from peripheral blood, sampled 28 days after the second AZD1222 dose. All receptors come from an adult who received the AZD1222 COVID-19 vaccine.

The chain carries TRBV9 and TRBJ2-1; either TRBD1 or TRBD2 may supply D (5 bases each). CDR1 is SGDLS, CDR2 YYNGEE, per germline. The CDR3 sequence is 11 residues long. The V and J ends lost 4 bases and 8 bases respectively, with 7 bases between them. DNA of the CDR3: TGTGCCAGCAGCCGGGGACATGAGCAGTTCTTC. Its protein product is CASSRGHEQFF. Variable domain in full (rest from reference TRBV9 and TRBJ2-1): DSGVTQTPKHLITATGQRVTLRCSPRSGDLSVYWYQQSLDQGLQFLIQYYNGEERAKGNILERFSAQQFPDLHSELNLSSLELGDSALYFCASSRGHEQFFGPGTRLTVL.

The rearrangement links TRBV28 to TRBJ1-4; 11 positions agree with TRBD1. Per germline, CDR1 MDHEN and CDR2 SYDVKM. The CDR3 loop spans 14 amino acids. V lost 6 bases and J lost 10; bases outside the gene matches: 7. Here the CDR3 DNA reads TGTGCCAGCAGCCCGGGACAGGGGGGAGGAAAACTGTTTTTT. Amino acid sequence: CASSPGQGGGKLFF. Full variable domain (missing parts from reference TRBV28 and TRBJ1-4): DVKVTQSSRYLVKRTGEKVFLECVQDMDHENMFWYRQDPGLGLRLIYFSYDVKMKEKGDIPEGYSVSREKKERFSLILESASTNQTSMYLCASSPGQGGGKLFFGSGTQLSVL.

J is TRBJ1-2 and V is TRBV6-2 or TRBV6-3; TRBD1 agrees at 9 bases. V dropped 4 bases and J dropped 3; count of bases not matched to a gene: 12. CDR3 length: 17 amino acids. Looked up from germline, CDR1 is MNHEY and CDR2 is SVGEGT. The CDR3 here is CASSSLVPGQGHYGYTF. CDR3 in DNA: TGTGCCAGCAGTTCCCTGGTTCCGGGACAGGGTCACTATGGCTACACCTTC.

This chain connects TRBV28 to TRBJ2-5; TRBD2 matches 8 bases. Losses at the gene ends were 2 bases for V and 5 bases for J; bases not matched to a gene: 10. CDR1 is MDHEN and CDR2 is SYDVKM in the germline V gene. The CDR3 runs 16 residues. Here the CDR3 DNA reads TGTGCCAGCAGTTTAAGTAGCGGGGTTGTGATTGAGACCCAGTACTTC. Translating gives CASSLSSGVVIETQYF.

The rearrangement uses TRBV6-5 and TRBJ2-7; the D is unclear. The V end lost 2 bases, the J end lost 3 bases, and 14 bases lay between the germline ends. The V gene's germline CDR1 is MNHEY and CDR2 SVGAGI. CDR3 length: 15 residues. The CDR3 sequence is CASSYGIPAHYEQYF. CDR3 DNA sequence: TGTGCCAGCAGTTACGGGATACCGGCCCACTACGAGCAGTACTTC.

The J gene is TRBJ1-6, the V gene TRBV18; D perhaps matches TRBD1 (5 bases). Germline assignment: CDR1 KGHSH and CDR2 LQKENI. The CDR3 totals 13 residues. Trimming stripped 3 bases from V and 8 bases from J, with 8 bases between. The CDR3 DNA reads TGTGCCAGCTCACCTCAGGGTGATTCACCCCTCCACTTT. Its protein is CASSPQGDSPLHF.

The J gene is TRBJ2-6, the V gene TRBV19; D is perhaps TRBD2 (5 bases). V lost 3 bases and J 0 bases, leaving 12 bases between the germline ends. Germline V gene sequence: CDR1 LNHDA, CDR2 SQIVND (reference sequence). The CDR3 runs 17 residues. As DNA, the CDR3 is TGTGCCAGTAGTATCCGGCTAGCCTTCTCTGGGGCCAACGTCCTGACTTTC. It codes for CASSIRLAFSGANVLTF.

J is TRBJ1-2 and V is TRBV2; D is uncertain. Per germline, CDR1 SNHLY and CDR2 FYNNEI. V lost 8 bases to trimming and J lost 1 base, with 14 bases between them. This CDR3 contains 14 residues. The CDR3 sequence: CASRRTDRNYGYTF. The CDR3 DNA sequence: TGTGCCAGCCGAAGGACTGACCGTAACTATGGCTACACCTTC.

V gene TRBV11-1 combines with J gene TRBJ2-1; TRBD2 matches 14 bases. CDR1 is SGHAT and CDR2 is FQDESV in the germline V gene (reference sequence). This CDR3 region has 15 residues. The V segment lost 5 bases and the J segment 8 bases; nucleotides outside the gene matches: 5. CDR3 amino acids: CASSRLAGGSHEQFF. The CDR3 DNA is TGTGCCAGCAGCCGACTAGCGGGAGGGAGTCATGAGCAGTTCTTC. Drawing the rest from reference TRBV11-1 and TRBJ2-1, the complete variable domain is EAEVAQSPRYKITEKSQAVAFWCDPISGHATLYWYRQILGQGPELLVQFQDESVVDDSQLPKDRFSAERLKGVDSTLKIQPAELGDSAMYLCASSRLAGGSHEQFFGPGTRLTVL.

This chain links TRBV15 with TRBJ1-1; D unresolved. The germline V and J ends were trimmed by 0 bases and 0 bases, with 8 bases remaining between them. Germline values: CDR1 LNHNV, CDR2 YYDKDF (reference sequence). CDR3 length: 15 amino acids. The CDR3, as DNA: TGTGCCACCAGCAGAGATCCAGCTATGAACACTGAAGCTTTCTTT. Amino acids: CATSRDPAMNTEAFF. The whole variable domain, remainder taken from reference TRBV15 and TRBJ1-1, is DAMVIQNPRYQVTQFGKPVTLSCSQTLNHNVMYWYQQKSSQAPKLLFHYYDKDFNNEADTPDNFQSRRPNTSFCFLDIRSPGLGDTAMYLCATSRDPAMNTEAFFGQGTRLTVV.

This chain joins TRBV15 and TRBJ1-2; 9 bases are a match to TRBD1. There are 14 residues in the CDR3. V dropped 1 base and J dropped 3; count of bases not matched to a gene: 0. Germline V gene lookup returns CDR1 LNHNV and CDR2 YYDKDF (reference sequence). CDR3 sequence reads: CATSRGDRDYGYTF. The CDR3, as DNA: TGTGCCACCAGCAGAGGGGACAGGGACTATGGCTACACCTTC.

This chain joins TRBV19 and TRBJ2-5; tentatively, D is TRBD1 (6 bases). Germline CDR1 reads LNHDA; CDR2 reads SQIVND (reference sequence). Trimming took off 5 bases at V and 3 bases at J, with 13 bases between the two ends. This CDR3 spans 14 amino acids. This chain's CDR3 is CASSQTGQKETQYF. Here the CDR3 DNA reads TGTGCCAGTAGTCAAACAGGGCAGAAAGAGACCCAGTACTTC.

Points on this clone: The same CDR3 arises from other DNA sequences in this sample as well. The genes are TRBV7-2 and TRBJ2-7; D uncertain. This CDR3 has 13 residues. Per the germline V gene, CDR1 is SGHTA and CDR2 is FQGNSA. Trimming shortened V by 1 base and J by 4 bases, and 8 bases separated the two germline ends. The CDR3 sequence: CASSLGRSYEQYF. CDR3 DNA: TGTGCCAGCAGCTTAGGCCGGTCATACGAGCAGTACTTC.

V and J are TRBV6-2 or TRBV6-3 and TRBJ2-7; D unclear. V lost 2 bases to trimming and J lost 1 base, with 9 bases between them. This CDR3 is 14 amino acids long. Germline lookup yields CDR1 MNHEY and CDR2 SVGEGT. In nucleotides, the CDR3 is TGTGCCAGCAGTTACAAGGACGGTTCCTACGAGCAGTACTTC. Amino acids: CASSYKDGSYEQYF.

The CDR3 spells CAWEQYRGFNSPLHF. In DNA form, the CDR3 reads TGTGCCTGGGAGCAGTATAGGGGGTTTAATTCACCCCTCCACTTT. This chain links TRBV30 with TRBJ1-6, with D tentatively TRBD1 (6 bases). Germline V CDR1 and CDR2: GTSNPN, SVGIG (reference sequence). The CDR3 consists of 15 residues. V lost 5 bases and J lost 6, with 17 bases in between.

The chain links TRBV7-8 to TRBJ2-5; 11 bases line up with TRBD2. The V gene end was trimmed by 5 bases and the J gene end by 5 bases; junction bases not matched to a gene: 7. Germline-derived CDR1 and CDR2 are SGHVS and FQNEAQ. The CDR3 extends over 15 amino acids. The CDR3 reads CASSPLAGGIETQYF. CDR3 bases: TGTGCCAGCAGCCCCCTAGCGGGAGGTATTGAGACCCAGTACTTC.

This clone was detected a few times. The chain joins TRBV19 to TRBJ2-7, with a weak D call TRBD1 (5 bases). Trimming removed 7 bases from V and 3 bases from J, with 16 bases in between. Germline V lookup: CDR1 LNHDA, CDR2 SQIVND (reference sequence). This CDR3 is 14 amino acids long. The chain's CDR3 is CASTPRPGRYEQYF. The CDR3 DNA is TGTGCCAGTACGCCCCGGCCAGGGCGCTACGAGCAGTACTTC.

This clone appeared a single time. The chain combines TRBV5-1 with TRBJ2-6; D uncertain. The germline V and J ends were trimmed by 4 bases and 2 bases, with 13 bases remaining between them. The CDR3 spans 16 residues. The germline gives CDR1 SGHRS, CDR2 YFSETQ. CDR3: CASSPSESPGANVLTF. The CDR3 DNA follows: TGCGCCAGCAGCCCCTCTGAGAGCCCTGGGGCCAACGTCCTGACTTTC.